This TCR beta chain was profiled in a study of T cell repertoires in cytomegalovirus infection. Study background: Both CMV infection and a matching HLA type were indicated by public TCR beta signatures.

Notes on this clonotype: Its antigen is undetermined. One end of the junction varies from germline; a read error may be responsible.

Notes on the study in general: The study identified carriers of CMV plus the relevant HLA from cumulative public TCR beta family frequency. There were HLA-C-restricted CMV-specific TCR beta clonotypes dominating the ex vivo response.

TCRdb re-analysed the reads in MiXCR, keeping a single row per CDR3 protein. The data hold more than 150,000 distinct CDR3 sequences, with roughly 19% observed a single time. The CDR3 loop spans 14 amino acids. CDR1 is SGHNT and CDR2 is YENEEA in the germline V gene. Sequencing input: PBMCs. The source is a human donor in good health (CMV status not recorded). Some clones in this sample may be carry-over from other donors' samples. This chain links TRBV11-3 with TRBJ2-2; 8 nucleotides line up with TRBD1. The CDR3 nucleotides read TGTGTCAGCAGCAGGACAGGGAATGACGGGGAGCTGTTTTTT. Protein: CVSSRTGNDGELFF. The full variable domain, rest sourced from reference TRBV11-3 and TRBJ2-2, is EAGVVQSPRYKIIEKKQPVAFWCNPISGHNTLYWYLQNLGQGPELLIRYENEEAVDDSQLPKDRFSAERLKGVDSTLKIQPAELGDSAVYLCVSSRTGNDGELFFGEGSRLTVL.